This T cell receptor beta chain is drawn from a study of shared clonotypes between healthy human individuals. Study results and limitations: In contrast to clonotypes shared by all four donors, non-shared clonotypes had lower generation probabilities. Approximately 5% was the fraction of naive CD4 clonotypes found shared across a few donors.

This clone was seen once. What it recognizes is unknown. Naivety among CD8 cells was defined by CD45RO negativity and positive CCR7 selection, thereby excluding terminally differentiated effector memory CD45RA+ cells. The healthy adult donors were HIV-negative and reported no recent acute infections or vaccinations. Germline V gene sequence: CDR1 LNHDA, CDR2 SQIVND (reference sequence). J was trimmed by 2 bases and V by 4 bases; bases with no gene match: 8. The CDR3 loop spans 15 amino acids. Original data processing: Junction-only immunoSEQ sequences carried no quality scores, so filtering differed. Only in-frame clones appear in the TCRdb table, and some are missing; sequencing was by immunoSEQ multiplex PCR. Clonal size and the V and J genes are those of that table, whereas D and trimming came from the DNA. In the table there are millions of clones, roughly 94% of which are singletons.

This chain uses TRBV19 with TRBJ2-7; 7 bases map to TRBD1. The source material was naive CD8+ T cells sorted from blood. The clonotype originates from a man aged 18 to 35 in good health. The CDR3 loop is CASSTAGTAPYEQYF. The CDR3 DNA reads as TGTGCCAGTAGTACCGCCGGGACAGCCCCCTACGAGCAGTACTTC.